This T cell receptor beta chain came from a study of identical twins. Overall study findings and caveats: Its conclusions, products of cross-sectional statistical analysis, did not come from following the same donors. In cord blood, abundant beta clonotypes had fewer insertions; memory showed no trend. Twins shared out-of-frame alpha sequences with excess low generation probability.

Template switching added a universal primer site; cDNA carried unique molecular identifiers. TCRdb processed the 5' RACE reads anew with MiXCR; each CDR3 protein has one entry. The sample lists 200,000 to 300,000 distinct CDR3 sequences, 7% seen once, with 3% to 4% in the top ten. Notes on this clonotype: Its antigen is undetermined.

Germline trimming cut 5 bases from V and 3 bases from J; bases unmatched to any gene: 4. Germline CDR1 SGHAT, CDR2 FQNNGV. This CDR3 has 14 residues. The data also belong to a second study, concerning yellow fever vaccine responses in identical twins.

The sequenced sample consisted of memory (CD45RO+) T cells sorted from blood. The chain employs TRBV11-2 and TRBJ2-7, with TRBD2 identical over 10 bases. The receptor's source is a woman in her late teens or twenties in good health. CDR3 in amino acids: CASSPERGGYEQYV. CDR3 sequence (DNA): TGTGCCAGCAGCCCCGAGCGGGGGGGCTACGAGCAGTACGTC.